This TCR beta chain was sequenced during a study of blood T cell repertoires in COVID-19. The assay was immunoSEQ multiplex PCR, and TCRdb's table has in-frame clones only and misses some. The table includes a few hundred thousand clones, 70% to 85% detected once. Germline loops: CDR1 LNHNV, CDR2 YYDKDF (reference sequence). This CDR3 has 14 residues. J lost 6 bases, V lost 7 bases, and 9 bases had no gene match. Sequencing input: peripheral blood. This TCR was sampled from a human donor with acute or convalescent COVID-19. The donor label of this sample is uncertain. The gene calls are TRBV15 and TRBJ1-1; TRBD1 aligns across 9 bases. CDR3: CATTPDRGMAEAFF. DNA for the CDR3: TGTGCCACCACCCCGGACAGGGGTATGGCTGAAGCTTTCTTT.